The present TCR beta chain was sequenced within a study of cytomegalovirus exposure and HLA in healthy donors. Amplification used 60 Vbeta primers and 13 Jbeta primers. Generated by immunoSEQ multiplex PCR, the TCRdb table keeps only in-frame clones and is missing some. The data contain some 200,000 clones, around 86% of them singletons. Study conclusions and caveats: Later on, an analysis showed TCR association rates differing by HLA locus, with DRB1 the most and HLA-C the fewest. Confirmation in vitro established that a few CMV-associated chains were specific for CMV antigens. A later analysis found common viral pathogens apparently linked to several of the most significant clusters. Solely CMV serostatus was available to characterize immune exposure.

Germline assignment: CDR1 KGHSH and CDR2 LQKENI. Trimming pared 3 bases from V and 0 bases from J, leaving 11 bases between. The CDR3 has 15 amino acids. About this clone itself: The antigen is unknown.

The origin of this receptor is a woman aged 18-29 years in good health and CMV-seronegative. This chain links TRBV18 with TRBJ1-1, with a possible D match to TRBD1 (5 bases). Sequenced input: PBMCs. In nucleotides, the CDR3 is TGTGCCAGCTCACCGTCCGCAGGGATGAACACTGAAGCTTTCTTT. Protein: CASSPSAGMNTEAFF.